The entry that follows covers one TCR beta chain sequence. The sample is drawn from a study of blood T cells in healthy people across ages. Together with a sample-barcoded 5' primer, a J-beta primer mix was included in a second PCR lasting about 7 to 12 cycles. TCRdb ran MiXCR on the 5' RACE reads and lists one entry per CDR3 protein. The sample has over 600,000 distinct CDR3 sequences, roughly 43% seen once. The germline CDR1 and CDR2 sequences are MNHEY and SVGAGI. The CDR3 covers 15 residues. J lost 9 bases, V lost 2 bases, and 6 bases had no gene match. Sequencing used blood. The V gene is TRBV6-5, the J gene TRBJ1-6, with 8 bases fitting TRBD1. The clonotype was recovered from a man at least 80 years old in good health. Here the CDR3 reads CASSYTQGASSPLHF. The CDR3 coding sequence is TGTGCCAGCAGTTACACCCAGGGGGCGAGTTCACCCCTCCACTTT.